One T cell receptor (beta chain) is described in this entry. Its binding antigen is unknown. Base qualities are not at hand, and no much larger clone is one base apart. The CDR3 runs 16 amino acids, cysteine and phenylalanine included. Of the read, only the CDR3 DNA is kept; its 48 bases are in frame from base 1. The germline V gene gives CDR1 as KGHDR and CDR2 as SFDVKD. Trimming at the junction amounts to 0 bases on V and 5 bases on J, and the germline ends lie 12 bases apart. This record belongs to a study of blood T cell repertoires in COVID-19 (dated by TCRdb to 2020 to 2021). Background for the entire study: Samples covering the acute and convalescent phases of COVID-19 were provided by collaborators in the United States, Italy and Spain. The samples were drawn from the first 160 participants of the ongoing ImmuneRACE study and from over a thousand subjects provided by 6 global collaborators. Subjects who had been exposed to COVID-19, were actively infected with it, or had recovered from it provided the deeply sampled blood TCRbeta repertoires that made up the dataset. The repertoires were released in a freely available public database intended as a resource for research on the immune response to SARS-CoV-2. The material from the prospective study consisted of cDNA or gDNA derived from T cells, B-cell-depleted T cells, or PBMCs. A de-identified subject ID, COVID-19 status, age in years and sex were almost always included in the sample metadata. Where HLA class I and class II types were available, the types were taken from metadata supplied by the sample provider, not from assay-based typing. What the research found in general, with its limitations: The amount of clinical and demographic metadata varied by source and participant and was provided uncurated.

The immunoSEQ Assay, a bias-controlled multiplex PCR, was used to amplify TCRbeta CDR3 regions from genomic DNA. On the study's bioinformatics: The number of nucleated cells in each sample was estimated from the amplification of reference gene primers within the assay. To quantify the absolute abundance of each unique TCRbeta CDR3 rearrangement, sequence reads were collapsed and filtered. Productive Simpson clonality was computed per sample as the square root of Simpson's diversity index over productive rearrangements. Here the immuneACCESS table is served through TCRdb, limited to in-frame sequences with V and J called. Missing clones are a known gap in these copies; in checked studies unresolved V genes cover under half, and the rest lacks a known reason. The V and J calls and the clone size are those of that table, but D and trimming were determined from the DNA. The sample table records over 60,000 clones; 70% to 90% of these occur just once. 9.5% to 13% of the sample is taken by the ten largest.

Each collaborating institution followed its own protocols to collect whole blood in K2EDTA tubes. Collaborator samples were shipped for TCRbeta analysis as frozen whole blood, isolated PBMCs, or DNA extracted from either sample type. This clonotype was obtained from a man in his sixties or seventies with active or convalescent COVID-19. The chain couples TRBV24-1 to TRBJ2-2; TRBD2 is a possible D gene, resting on 6 matching bases. The sample consisted of peripheral blood. At the DNA level, the sequence is TGTGCCACCAGTGATTTGCCGATGGGGAGGACCGGGGAGCTGTTTTTT. Its translation is CATSDLPMGRTGELFF.